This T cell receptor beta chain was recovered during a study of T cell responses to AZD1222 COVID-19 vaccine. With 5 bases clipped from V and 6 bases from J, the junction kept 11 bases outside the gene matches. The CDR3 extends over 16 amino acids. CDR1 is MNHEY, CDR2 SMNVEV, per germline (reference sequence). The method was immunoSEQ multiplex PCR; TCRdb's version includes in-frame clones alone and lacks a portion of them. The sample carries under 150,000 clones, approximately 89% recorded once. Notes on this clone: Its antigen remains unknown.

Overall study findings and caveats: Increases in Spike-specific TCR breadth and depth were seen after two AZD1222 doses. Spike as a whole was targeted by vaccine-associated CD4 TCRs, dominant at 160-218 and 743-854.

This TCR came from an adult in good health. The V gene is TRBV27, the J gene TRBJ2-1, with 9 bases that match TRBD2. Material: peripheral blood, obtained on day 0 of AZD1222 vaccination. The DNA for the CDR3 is TGTGCCAGCAGTCCGGCTAGCGGGGAAGTGAGCAATGAGCAGTTCTTC. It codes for CASSPASGEVSNEQFF.